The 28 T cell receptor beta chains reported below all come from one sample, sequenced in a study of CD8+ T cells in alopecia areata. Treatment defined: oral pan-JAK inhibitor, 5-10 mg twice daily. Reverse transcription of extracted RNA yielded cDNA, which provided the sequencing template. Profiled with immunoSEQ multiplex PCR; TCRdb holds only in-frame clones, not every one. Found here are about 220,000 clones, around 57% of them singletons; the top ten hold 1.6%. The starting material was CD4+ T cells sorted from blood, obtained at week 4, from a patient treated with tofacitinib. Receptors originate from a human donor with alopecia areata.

The CDR3 DNA sequence: TGTGCCTGGAGTGTACGTAGGAGCAATGAGCAGTTCTTC. Protein product: CAWSVRRSNEQFF. This chain connects TRBV30 to TRBJ2-1, with no clear D. Germline loops: CDR1 GTSNPN, CDR2 SVGIG (reference sequence). The V end lost 0 bases, the J end lost 6 bases, and 9 bases lay between the germline ends. The CDR3 is made up of 13 amino acids.

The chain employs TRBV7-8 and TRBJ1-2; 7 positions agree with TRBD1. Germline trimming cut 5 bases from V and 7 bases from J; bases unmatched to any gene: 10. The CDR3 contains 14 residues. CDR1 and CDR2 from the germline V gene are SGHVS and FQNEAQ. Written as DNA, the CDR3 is TGTGCCAGCAGCGAGGCCGGGACAGTAGTTGGCTACACCTTC. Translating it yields CASSEAGTVVGYTF.

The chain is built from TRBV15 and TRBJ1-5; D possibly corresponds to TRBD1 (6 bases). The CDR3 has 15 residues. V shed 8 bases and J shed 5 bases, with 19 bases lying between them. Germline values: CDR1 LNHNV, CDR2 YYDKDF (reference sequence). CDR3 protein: CATRKDRGGYQPQHF. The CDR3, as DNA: TGTGCCACCCGGAAGGACAGAGGAGGATATCAGCCCCAGCATTTT.

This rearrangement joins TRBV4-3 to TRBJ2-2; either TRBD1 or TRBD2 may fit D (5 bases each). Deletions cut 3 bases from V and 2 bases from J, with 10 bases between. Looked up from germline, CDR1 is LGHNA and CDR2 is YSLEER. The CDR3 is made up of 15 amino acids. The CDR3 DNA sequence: TGCGCCAGCAGCCAGGTGGGACCCAACACCGGGGAGCTGTTTTTT. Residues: CASSQVGPNTGELFF.

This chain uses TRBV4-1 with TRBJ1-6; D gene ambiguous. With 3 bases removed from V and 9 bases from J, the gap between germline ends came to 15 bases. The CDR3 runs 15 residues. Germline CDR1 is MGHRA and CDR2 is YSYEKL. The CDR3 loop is CASSQEPAMVSPLHF. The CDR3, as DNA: TGCGCCAGCAGCCAGGAACCAGCCATGGTTTCACCCCTCCACTTT.

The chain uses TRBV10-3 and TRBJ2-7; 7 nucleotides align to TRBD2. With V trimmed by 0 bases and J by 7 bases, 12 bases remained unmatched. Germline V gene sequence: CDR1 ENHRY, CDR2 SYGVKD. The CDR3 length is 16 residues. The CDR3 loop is CAISESWGTKAREQYF. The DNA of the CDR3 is TGTGCCATCAGTGAGTCGTGGGGGACTAAGGCTCGGGAGCAGTACTTC.

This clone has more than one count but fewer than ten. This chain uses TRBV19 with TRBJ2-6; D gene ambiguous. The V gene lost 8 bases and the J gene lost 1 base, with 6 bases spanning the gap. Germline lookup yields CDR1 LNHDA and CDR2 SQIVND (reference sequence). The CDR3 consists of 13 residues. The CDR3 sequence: CASLGSGANVLTF. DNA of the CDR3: TGTGCCAGTTTGGGATCTGGGGCCAACGTCCTGACTTTC.

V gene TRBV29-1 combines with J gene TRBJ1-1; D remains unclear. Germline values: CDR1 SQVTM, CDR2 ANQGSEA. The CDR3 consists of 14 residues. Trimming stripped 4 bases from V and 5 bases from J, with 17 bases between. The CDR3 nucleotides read TGCAGCGTTGGAAAGGTGGAGAGAGGGACTGAAGCTTTCTTT. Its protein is CSVGKVERGTEAFF.

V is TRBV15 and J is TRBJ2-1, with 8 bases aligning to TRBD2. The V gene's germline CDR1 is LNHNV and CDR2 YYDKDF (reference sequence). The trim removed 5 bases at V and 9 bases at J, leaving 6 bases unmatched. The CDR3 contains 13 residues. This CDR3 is CATSLAGGPEQFF. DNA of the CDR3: TGTGCCACCAGCTTGGCGGGGGGCCCTGAGCAGTTCTTC.

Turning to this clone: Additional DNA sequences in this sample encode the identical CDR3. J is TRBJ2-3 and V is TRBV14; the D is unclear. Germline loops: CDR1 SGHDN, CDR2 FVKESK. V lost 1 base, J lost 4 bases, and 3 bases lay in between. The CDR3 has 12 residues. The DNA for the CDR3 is TGTGCCAGCAGCCAAGTCTCAGATACGCAGTATTTT. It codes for CASSQVSDTQYF.

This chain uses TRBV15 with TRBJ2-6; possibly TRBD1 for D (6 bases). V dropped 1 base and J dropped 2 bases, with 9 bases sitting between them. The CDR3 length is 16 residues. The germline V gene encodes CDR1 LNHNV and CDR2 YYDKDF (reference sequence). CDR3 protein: CATSRGAGAGANVLTF. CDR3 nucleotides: TGTGCCACCAGCAGAGGGGCAGGGGCTGGGGCCAACGTCCTGACTTTC.

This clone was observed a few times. The CDR3 reads CASSLVSSGPDFRGEQFF. The DNA for the CDR3 is TGTGCCAGCAGCTTAGTATCTAGCGGGCCCGATTTTCGTGGTGAGCAGTTCTTC. This rearrangement joins TRBV11-2 to TRBJ2-1, with 8 bases aligning to TRBD2. Germline CDR1 is SGHAT and CDR2 is FQNNGV. The length of the CDR3 is 18 residues. Unmatched junction bases numbered 17, after V lost 1 base and J lost 9 bases.

The CDR3 DNA reads TGTGCCATCAGTGTTGGCGGAGCCCCCACAGATACGCAGTATTTT. Translated: CAISVGGAPTDTQYF. V gene TRBV10-3 combines with J gene TRBJ2-3; no definite D call. V was pared by 4 bases and J by 2 bases, with 13 bases between. Germline V lookup: CDR1 ENHRY, CDR2 SYGVKD. The CDR3 totals 15 residues.

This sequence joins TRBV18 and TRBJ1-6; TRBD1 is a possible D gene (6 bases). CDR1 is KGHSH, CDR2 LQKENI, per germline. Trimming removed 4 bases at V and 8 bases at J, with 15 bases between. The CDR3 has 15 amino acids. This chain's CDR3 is CASSQQGVGDSPLHF. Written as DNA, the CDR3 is TGTGCCAGCTCACAACAGGGAGTTGGGGATTCACCCCTCCACTTT.

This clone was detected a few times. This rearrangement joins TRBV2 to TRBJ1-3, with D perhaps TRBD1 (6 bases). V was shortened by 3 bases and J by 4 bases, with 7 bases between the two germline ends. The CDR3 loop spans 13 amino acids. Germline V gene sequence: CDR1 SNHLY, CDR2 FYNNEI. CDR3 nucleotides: TGTGCCAGCAGTGAGGACAGCGGAAACACCATATATTTT. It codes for CASSEDSGNTIYF.

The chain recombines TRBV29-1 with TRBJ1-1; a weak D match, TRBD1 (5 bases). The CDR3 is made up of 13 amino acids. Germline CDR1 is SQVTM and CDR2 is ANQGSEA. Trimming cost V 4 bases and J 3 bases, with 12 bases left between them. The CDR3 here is CSVAGRMDTEAFF. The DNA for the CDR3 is TGCAGCGTTGCGGGACGGATGGACACTGAAGCTTTCTTT.

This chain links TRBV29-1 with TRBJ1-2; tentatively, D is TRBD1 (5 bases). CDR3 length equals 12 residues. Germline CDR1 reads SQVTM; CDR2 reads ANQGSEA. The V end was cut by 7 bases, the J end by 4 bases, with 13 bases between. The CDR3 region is CSATGGPYGYTF. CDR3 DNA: TGCAGCGCCACGGGGGGACCCTATGGCTACACCTTC.

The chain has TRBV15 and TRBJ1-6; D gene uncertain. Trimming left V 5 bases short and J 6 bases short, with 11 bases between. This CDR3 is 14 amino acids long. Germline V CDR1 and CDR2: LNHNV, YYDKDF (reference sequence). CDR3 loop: CATSPGDFNSPLHF. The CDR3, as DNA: TGTGCCACCAGCCCCGGGGATTTTAATTCACCCCTCCACTTT.

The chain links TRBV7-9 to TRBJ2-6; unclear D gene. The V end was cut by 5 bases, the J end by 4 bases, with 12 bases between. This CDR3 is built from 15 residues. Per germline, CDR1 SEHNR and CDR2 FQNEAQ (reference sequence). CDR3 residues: CASSQPGSGANVLTF. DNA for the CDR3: TGTGCCAGCAGCCAACCTGGGTCCGGGGCCAACGTCCTGACTTTC.

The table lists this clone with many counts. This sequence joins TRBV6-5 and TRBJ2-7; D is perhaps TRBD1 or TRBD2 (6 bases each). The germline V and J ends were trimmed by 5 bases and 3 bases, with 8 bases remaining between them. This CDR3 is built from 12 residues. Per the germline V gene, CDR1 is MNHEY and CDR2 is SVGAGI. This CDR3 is CASSKGGYEQYF. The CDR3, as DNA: TGTGCCAGCAGTAAGGGGGGCTACGAGCAGTACTTC.

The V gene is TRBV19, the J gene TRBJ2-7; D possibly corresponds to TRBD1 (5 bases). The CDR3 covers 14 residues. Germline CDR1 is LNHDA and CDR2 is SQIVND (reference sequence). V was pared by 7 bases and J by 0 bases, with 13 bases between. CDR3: CASKGRASSYEQYF. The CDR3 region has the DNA TGTGCCAGTAAGGGCAGGGCGAGCTCCTACGAGCAGTACTTC. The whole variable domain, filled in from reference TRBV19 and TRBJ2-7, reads DGGITQSPKYLFRKEGQNVTLSCEQNLNHDAMYWYRQDPGQGLRLIYYSQIVNDFQKGDIAEGYSVSREKKESFPLTVTSAQKNPTAFYLCASKGRASSYEQYFGPGTRLTVT.

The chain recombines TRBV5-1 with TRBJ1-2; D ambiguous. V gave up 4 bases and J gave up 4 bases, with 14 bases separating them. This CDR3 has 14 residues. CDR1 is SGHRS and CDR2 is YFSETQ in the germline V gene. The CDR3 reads CASSLGRESYGYTF. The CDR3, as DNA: TGCGCCAGCAGCCTTGGGAGGGAGTCCTATGGCTACACCTTC.

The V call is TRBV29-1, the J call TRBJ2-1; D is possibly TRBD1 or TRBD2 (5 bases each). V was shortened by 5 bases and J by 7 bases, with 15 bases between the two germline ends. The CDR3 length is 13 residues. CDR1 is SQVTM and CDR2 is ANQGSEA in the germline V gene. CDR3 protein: CSVKGQGGNEQFF. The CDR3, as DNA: TGCAGCGTTAAAGGTCAGGGCGGGAATGAGCAGTTCTTC.

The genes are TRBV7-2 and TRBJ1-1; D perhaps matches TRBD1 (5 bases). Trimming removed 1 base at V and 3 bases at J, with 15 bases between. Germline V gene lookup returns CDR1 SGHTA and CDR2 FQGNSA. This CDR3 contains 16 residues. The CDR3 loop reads CASSLVVSGYHTEAFF. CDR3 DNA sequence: TGTGCCAGCAGCTTAGTTGTTTCAGGGTACCACACTGAAGCTTTCTTT.

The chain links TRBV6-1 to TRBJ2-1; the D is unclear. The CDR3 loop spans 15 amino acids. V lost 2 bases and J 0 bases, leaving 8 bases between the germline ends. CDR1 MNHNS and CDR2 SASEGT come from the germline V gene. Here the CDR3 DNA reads TGTGCCAGCAGTGAAATTCAAAGCTCCTACAATGAGCAGTTCTTC. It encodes CASSEIQSSYNEQFF.

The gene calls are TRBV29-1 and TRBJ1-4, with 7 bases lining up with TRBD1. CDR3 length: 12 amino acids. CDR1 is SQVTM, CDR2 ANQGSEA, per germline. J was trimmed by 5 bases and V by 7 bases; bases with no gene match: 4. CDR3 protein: CSGRDSNEKLFF. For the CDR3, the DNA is TGCAGCGGCCGGGACAGCAATGAAAAACTGTTTTTT.

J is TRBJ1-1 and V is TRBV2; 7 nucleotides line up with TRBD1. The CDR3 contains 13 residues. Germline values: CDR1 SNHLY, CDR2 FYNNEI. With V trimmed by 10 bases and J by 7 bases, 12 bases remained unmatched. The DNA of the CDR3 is TGTGCCAACCTCCCGACAGGGCGGAATGAAGCTTTCTTT. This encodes CANLPTGRNEAFF.

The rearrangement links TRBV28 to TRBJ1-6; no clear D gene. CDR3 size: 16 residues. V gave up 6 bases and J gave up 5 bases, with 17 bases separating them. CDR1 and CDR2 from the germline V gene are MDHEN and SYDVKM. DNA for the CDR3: TGTGCCAGCAGACCTTGGGCTGGACCAAATAATTCACCCCTCCACTTT. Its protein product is CASRPWAGPNNSPLHF.